Described below is a single T cell receptor (beta chain) sequence and its context. Its antigen is unidentified. The source of the sample is a study of radiotherapy plus CTLA-4 blockade in lung cancer. Germline values: CDR1 SGHVS, CDR2 FNYEAQ. The V and J ends lost 6 bases and 5 bases, in that order; junction bases with no gene match: 5. This CDR3 has 13 residues. Study outcomes and limitations: In blood, tumor-derived TCR clones expanded after radiotherapy plus ipilimumab.

Sequencing was performed with immunoSEQ multiplex PCR; in TCRdb, only in-frame clones are kept and a portion is missing. Of 90,000 to 130,000 clones listed, more than 75% were seen once; the top ten hold around 3.3%. In chemo-refractory metastatic non-small-cell lung cancer, patients got ipilimumab CTLA-4 blockade together with focal radiation. This rearrangement joins TRBV7-6 to TRBJ2-5; 8 bases line up with TRBD1. This TCR derives from a human donor with non-small cell lung cancer that progressed on radiotherapy plus ipilimumab. Some clones in this sample may be carry-over from other donors' samples. The sample in question was peripheral blood, obtained from a patient treated with radiotherapy plus ipilimumab. CDR3 bases: TGTGCCAGCAGATCGACAGGGGCTGAGACCCAGTACTTC. Translating it yields CASRSTGAETQYF.